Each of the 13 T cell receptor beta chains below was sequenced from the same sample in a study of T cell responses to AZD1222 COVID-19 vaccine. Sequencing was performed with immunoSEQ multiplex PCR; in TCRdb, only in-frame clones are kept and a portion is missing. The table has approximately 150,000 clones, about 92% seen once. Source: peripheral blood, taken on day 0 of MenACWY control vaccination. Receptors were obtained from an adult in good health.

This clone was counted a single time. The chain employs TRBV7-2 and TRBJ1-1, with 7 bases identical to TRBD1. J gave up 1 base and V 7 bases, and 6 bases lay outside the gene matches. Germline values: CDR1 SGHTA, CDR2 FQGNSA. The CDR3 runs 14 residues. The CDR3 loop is CASTKRQGNTEAFF. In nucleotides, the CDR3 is TGTGCCAGCACCAAGAGACAGGGGAACACTGAAGCTTTCTTT.

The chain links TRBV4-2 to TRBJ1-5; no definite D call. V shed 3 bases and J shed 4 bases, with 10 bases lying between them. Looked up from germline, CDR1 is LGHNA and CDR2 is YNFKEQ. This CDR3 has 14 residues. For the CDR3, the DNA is TGTGCCAGCAGCCACGATATCCCTAATCAGCCCCAGCATTTT. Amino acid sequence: CASSHDIPNQPQHF.

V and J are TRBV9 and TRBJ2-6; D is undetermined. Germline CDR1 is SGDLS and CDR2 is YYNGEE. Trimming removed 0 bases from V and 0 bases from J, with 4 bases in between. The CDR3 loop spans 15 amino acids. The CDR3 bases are TGTGCCAGCAGCGTAGTTCTCTCTGGGGCCAACGTCCTGACTTTC. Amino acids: CASSVVLSGANVLTF.

The CDR3 region has the DNA TGTGCCAGCAGCTTAGGCGGGGGGGAGACCCAGTACTTC. This translates into CASSLGGGETQYF. This chain uses TRBV11-2 with TRBJ2-5, with TRBD2 matching 8 bases. The germline CDR1 and CDR2 sequences are SGHAT and FQNNGV. Trimming cost V 1 base and J 5 bases; bases outside gene matches: 0. The CDR3 length is 13 residues.

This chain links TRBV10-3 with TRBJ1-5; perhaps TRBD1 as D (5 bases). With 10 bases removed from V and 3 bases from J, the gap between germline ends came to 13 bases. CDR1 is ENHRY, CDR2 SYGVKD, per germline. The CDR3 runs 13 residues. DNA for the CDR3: TGTGCCACCTCGACAGTCTCCAATCAGCCCCAGCATTTT. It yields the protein CATSTVSNQPQHF.

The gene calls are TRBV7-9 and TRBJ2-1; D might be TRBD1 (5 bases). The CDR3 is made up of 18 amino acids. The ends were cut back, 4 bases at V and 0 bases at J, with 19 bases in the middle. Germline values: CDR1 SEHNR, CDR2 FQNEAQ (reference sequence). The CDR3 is CASSSPLTAPSSYNEQFF. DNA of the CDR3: TGTGCCAGCAGCTCCCCGTTGACAGCGCCGAGCTCCTACAATGAGCAGTTCTTC.

For the CDR3, the DNA is TGTGCCAGCGCGGAACAGGTGGTCCACGAGCAGTACTTC. Translating it yields CASAEQVVHEQYF. This rearrangement joins TRBV7-9 to TRBJ2-7; D might be TRBD1 (5 bases). V lost 8 bases and J 5 bases, leaving 16 bases between the germline ends. CDR1 and CDR2 from the germline V gene are SEHNR and FQNEAQ (reference sequence). The CDR3 is 13 amino acids.

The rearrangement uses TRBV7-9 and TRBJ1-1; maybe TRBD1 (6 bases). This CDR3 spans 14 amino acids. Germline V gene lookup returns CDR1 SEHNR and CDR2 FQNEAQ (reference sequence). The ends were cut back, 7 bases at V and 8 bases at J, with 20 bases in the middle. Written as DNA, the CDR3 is TGTGCCAGCACCCCGGGGTCGGGGGGCGTCGAAGCTTTCTTT. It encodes CASTPGSGGVEAFF.

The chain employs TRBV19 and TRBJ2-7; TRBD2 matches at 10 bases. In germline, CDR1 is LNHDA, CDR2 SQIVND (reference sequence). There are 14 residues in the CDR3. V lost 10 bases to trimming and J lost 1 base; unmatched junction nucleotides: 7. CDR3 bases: TGTGCCACCAAGAAACTAGCGGGGTCCTACGAGCAGTACTTC. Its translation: CATKKLAGSYEQYF.

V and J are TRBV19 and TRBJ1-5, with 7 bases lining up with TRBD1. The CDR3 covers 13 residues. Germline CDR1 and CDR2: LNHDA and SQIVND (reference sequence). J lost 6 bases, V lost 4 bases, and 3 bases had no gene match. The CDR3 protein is CASSSQGGQPQHF. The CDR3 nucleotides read TGTGCCAGTAGTAGCCAGGGGGGTCAGCCCCAGCATTTT.

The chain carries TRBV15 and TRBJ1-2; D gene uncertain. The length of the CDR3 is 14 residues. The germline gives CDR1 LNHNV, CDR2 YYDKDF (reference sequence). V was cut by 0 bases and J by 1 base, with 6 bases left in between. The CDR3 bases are TGTGCCACCAGCAGAGATCCGTATAACTATGGCTACACCTTC. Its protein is CATSRDPYNYGYTF.

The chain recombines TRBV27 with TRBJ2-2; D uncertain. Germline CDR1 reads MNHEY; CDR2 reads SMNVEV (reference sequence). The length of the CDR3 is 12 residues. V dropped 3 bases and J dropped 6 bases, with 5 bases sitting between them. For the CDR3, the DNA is TGTGCCAGCAGTTTCGTGTCCGGGGAGCTGTTTTTT. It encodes CASSFVSGELFF.

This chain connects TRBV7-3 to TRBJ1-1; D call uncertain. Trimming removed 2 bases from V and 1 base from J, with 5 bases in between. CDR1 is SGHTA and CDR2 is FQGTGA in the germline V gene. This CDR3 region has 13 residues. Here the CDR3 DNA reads TGTGCCAGCAGCTTATACCGGAACACTGAAGCTTTCTTT. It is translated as CASSLYRNTEAFF.